These 20 T cell receptor beta chains were sequenced from one sample in a study of blood T cell repertoires in COVID-19. Profiled with immunoSEQ multiplex PCR; TCRdb holds only in-frame clones, not every one. The sample has 150,000 to 200,000 clones, approximately 80% seen once. The specimen sequenced was PBMCs or T cells enriched from blood (not recorded which). The receptors come from a man in his fifties who had recovered from COVID-19.

The chain uses TRBV19 and TRBJ2-1, with a tentative D call TRBD1 (5 bases). Trimming stripped 6 bases from V and 8 bases from J, with 26 bases between. Germline values: CDR1 LNHDA, CDR2 SQIVND (reference sequence). CDR3 length: 17 residues. The CDR3 loop reads CASSPLRQAGNCDEQFF. The CDR3 bases are TGTGCCAGTAGCCCCCTCAGGCAGGCAGGGAATTGTGATGAGCAGTTCTTC.

This clone was counted at least ten times. For the CDR3, the DNA is TGTGCCATCAGTGGTAGCGGGATGGAGACCCAGTACTTC. This encodes CAISGSGMETQYF. The chain has TRBV10-3 and TRBJ2-5; 8 bases map to TRBD2. CDR1 ENHRY and CDR2 SYGVKD come from the germline V gene. Trimming removed 4 bases from V and 5 bases from J; junction bases left unmatched: 3. There are 13 residues in the CDR3.

This clone appeared a few times. The V gene is TRBV29-1, the J gene TRBJ2-7; D is possibly TRBD1 (5 bases). The CDR3 contains 16 residues. With 0 bases removed from V and 3 bases from J, the gap between germline ends came to 18 bases. Germline lookup yields CDR1 SQVTM and CDR2 ANQGSEA. The CDR3 loop is CSVEESSTTTDYEQYF. In nucleotides, the CDR3 is TGCAGCGTTGAAGAATCCTCAACCACGACAGACTACGAGCAGTACTTC.

This chain connects TRBV5-4 to TRBJ2-3, with a possible D match to TRBD1 (6 bases). CDR1 and CDR2 from the germline V gene are SGHNT and YYREEE (reference sequence). This CDR3 has 14 residues. Trimming stripped 10 bases from V and 2 bases from J, with 17 bases between. The CDR3 bases are TGTGCCGCGCAGCACACAGGGTTCACAGATACGCAGTATTTT. It codes for CAAQHTGFTDTQYF.

The genes are TRBV18 and TRBJ1-1, with 8 bases matching TRBD1. Germline assignment: CDR1 KGHSH and CDR2 LQKENI. The CDR3 has 14 amino acids. The trim removed 5 bases at V and 1 base at J, leaving 3 bases unmatched. The CDR3 nucleotides are TGTGCCAGCTCAACCGGGACAGGGAACACTGAAGCTTTCTTT. Its protein product is CASSTGTGNTEAFF.

The rearrangement links TRBV5-5 to TRBJ1-1; no clear D. The V gene lost 0 bases and the J gene lost 8 bases, with 11 bases spanning the gap. This CDR3 region has 13 residues. Germline V lookup: CDR1 SGHKS, CDR2 YYEKEE (reference sequence). The CDR3 DNA reads TGTGCCAGCAGCTTGGGATTAGTTTTCGAAGCTTTCTTT. Translation: CASSLGLVFEAFF.

This clone was observed a single time. This chain links TRBV28 with TRBJ1-6, with D perhaps matching TRBD1 (5 bases). The CDR3 has 15 residues. The V gene's germline CDR1 is MDHEN and CDR2 SYDVKM. The V end lost 6 bases, the J end lost 14 bases, and 23 bases lay between the germline ends. CDR3 DNA sequence: TGTGCCAGCAGCCAGTCATTACGGACAAGTATAACCCTCCACTTT. This gives the protein CASSQSLRTSITLHF. Full variable domain (rest looked up from reference TRBV28 and TRBJ1-6): DVKVTQSSRYLVKRTGEKVFLECVQDMDHENMFWYRQDPGLGLRLIYFSYDVKMKEKGDIPEGYSVSREKKERFSLILESASTNQTSMYLCASSQSLRTSITLHFGNGTRLTVT.

V is TRBV7-3 and J is TRBJ1-2; D gene uncertain. The V end lost 0 bases, the J end lost 0 bases, and 8 bases lay between the germline ends. The germline CDR1 and CDR2 sequences are SGHTA and FQGTGA. The CDR3 length is 15 residues. DNA of the CDR3: TGTGCCAGCAGCTTAACGGTCGAGTCTAACTATGGCTACACCTTC. This codes for CASSLTVESNYGYTF.

The chain carries TRBV18 and TRBJ2-2; weak D call: TRBD1 (5 bases). This CDR3 has 15 residues. Between the trimmed V and J ends, which lost 1 base and 6 bases, there was a span of 12 bases. CDR1 and CDR2 from the germline V gene are KGHSH and LQKENI. DNA of the CDR3: TGTGCCAGCTCACCACTACAGGTTGCGGCCGGGGAGCTGTTTTTT. It yields the protein CASSPLQVAAGELFF.

This clone was counted between two and nine times. The CDR3 region has the DNA TGTGCCAGCAGCTCTGGACAGGGGGAAGAGCCCCAGCATTTT. Its protein is CASSSGQGEEPQHF. The chain is built from TRBV7-9 and TRBJ1-5, with 10 bases identical to TRBD1. Unmatched junction bases numbered 5, after V lost 4 bases and J lost 8 bases. The CDR3 length is 14 residues. In germline, CDR1 is SEHNR, CDR2 FQNEAQ (reference sequence).

The chain has TRBV24-1 and TRBJ1-5; D unclear. Germline values: CDR1 KGHDR, CDR2 SFDVKD. The V gene lost 6 bases and the J gene lost 2 bases, with 7 bases spanning the gap. CDR3 size: 13 residues. The CDR3 bases are TGTGCCACCAGTCGGAGGGGCAATCAGCCCCAGCATTTT. This encodes CATSRRGNQPQHF.

V usage is TRBV11-3 and J usage is TRBJ2-3; 7 nucleotides align to TRBD1. The trim removed 5 bases at V and 2 bases at J, leaving 7 bases unmatched. Germline values: CDR1 SGHNT, CDR2 YENEEA. CDR3 length: 15 residues. The CDR3 coding sequence is TGTGCCAGCAGCCTGGGGACAGATTTCACAGATACGCAGTATTTT. Translation: CASSLGTDFTDTQYF.

The chain has TRBV5-1 and TRBJ2-5; TRBD1 aligns across 7 bases. CDR3 length equals 16 residues. Germline V lookup: CDR1 SGHRS, CDR2 YFSETQ. After removal of 2 bases from V and 8 bases from J, the junction contained 15 bases not matched to a gene. CDR3 protein: CASSLGGRGISETQYF. In DNA form, the CDR3 reads TGCGCCAGCAGCTTAGGGGGCAGGGGCATTTCAGAAACCCAGTACTTC.

V usage is TRBV29-1 and J usage is TRBJ2-4; 8 nucleotides agree with TRBD1. Trimming took 5 bases from V and 0 from J; bases not matched to a gene: 6. The CDR3 is 15 amino acids. Germline values: CDR1 SQVTM, CDR2 ANQGSEA. The CDR3 coding sequence is TGCAGCGTTCAGGGGGCCGACGTAGCCAAAAACATTCAGTACTTC. Translating gives CSVQGADVAKNIQYF.

The chain uses TRBV10-3 and TRBJ2-3, with a tentative D call TRBD2 (6 bases). Germline assignment: CDR1 ENHRY and CDR2 SYGVKD. V was trimmed by 3 bases and J by 4 bases, leaving 11 bases between them. The CDR3 has 14 amino acids. The CDR3 region has the DNA TGTGCCATCAGTGATACAAGGAGGGCAGATACGCAGTATTTT. This sequence encodes CAISDTRRADTQYF.

The chain links TRBV7-8 to TRBJ2-3; 12 nucleotides agree with TRBD1. The CDR3 extends over 16 amino acids. Germline loops: CDR1 SGHVS, CDR2 FQNEAQ. The trim removed 3 bases at V and 1 base at J, leaving 2 bases unmatched. CDR3 in amino acids: CASSLRDRGRTDTQYF. CDR3 DNA: TGTGCCAGCAGCTTGAGGGACAGGGGGCGCACAGATACGCAGTATTTT.

V gene TRBV21-1 combines with J gene TRBJ2-5; whether TRBD1, the table's D call, matches the DNA was not checked. TRBV21-1 is a pseudogene locus. The CDR3 has 17 residues. CDR3 DNA sequence: TGTGCCAGCAGCAACGAACCGGGACAGGTCCTCCAAGAGACCCAGTACTTC. Protein product: CASSNEPGQVLQETQYF.

This clone appeared once. V and J are TRBV29-1 and TRBJ1-6; 8 bases match TRBD1. Germline V gives CDR1 SQVTM, CDR2 ANQGSEA. The CDR3 sequence is 14 residues long. V lost 5 bases to trimming and J lost 5 bases; unmatched junction nucleotides: 5. The CDR3, as DNA: TGCAGCGTTAGTTTGACAGGGGATAATTCACCCCTCCACTTT. As protein: CSVSLTGDNSPLHF.

V usage is TRBV4-2 and J usage is TRBJ1-2; D possibly corresponds to TRBD1 (5 bases). This CDR3 is 15 amino acids long. The ends were cut back, 4 bases at V and 4 bases at J, with 16 bases in the middle. The germline CDR1 and CDR2 sequences are LGHNA and YNFKEQ. Here the CDR3 reads CASSPNAQGTYGYTF. For the CDR3, the DNA is TGTGCCAGCAGCCCCAACGCCCAGGGAACCTATGGCTACACCTTC.

The chain links TRBV7-2 to TRBJ1-2, with no clear D. Germline V gene sequence: CDR1 SGHTA, CDR2 FQGNSA. Trimming stripped 6 bases from V and 8 bases from J, with 13 bases between. This CDR3 has 12 amino acids. The CDR3 sequence is CASSLERAGYTF. The CDR3 DNA reads TGTGCCAGCAGTCTGGAGAGGGCCGGCTACACCTTC. Full variable domain (remainder filled in from reference TRBV7-2 and TRBJ1-2): GAGVSQSPSNKVTEKGKDVELRCDPISGHTALYWYRQSLGQGLEFLIYFQGNSAPDKSGLPSDRFSAERTGGSVSTLTIQRTQQEDSAVYLCASSLERAGYTFGSGTRLTVV.